The T cell receptor (beta chain) under discussion was sequenced for a study of resident and recirculating memory T cells in vitiligo. This CDR3 comprises 15 residues. The V gene's germline CDR1 is ENHRY and CDR2 SYGVKD. Trimming removed 8 bases from V and 5 bases from J; junction bases left unmatched: 8. The table came from immunoSEQ multiplex PCR; TCRdb's copy has only in-frame clones and leaves some out. This sample carries about 45,000 clones, around nine tenths of them seen once, and the ten largest clones take around 5%. The receptor comes from a male donor with vitiligo. The sequenced sample consisted of blood. The V call is TRBV10-3, the J call TRBJ2-5; 13 bases line up with TRBD2. CDR3 region: CAIGGTSGAGETQYF. CDR3 DNA sequence: TGTGCCATCGGAGGGACTAGCGGGGCCGGGGAGACCCAGTACTTC.